The clone carrying this TCR beta chain was observed many times. What it binds is unknown. The data were taken from a study of CD8 T cells in ankylosing spondylitis. General study findings and limits: There were earlier reports of some motif variants in reactive arthritis synovial fluid and blood. Disease-linked clones proved CD8+ and comparatively uncommon in peripheral blood.

Generation of TCR beta libraries employed quantitative 5'-RACE incorporating molecular barcodes. TCRdb analysed the 5' RACE reads with MiXCR anew, one entry per CDR3 protein. The sample consists of approximately 35,000 distinct CDR3 sequences, roughly an eighth of them appearing once. Germline loops: CDR1 LNHDA, CDR2 SQIVND (reference sequence). The CDR3 spans 13 residues. The V and J ends lost 3 bases and 10 bases respectively, with 15 bases between them. Sequences were obtained from synovial fluid, either unsorted or a sorted T cell fraction (not recorded which). The J gene is TRBJ1-1, the V gene TRBV19; D gene uncertain. This sequence originates from a male donor with ankylosing spondylitis. The CDR3 loop reads CASSMRRINPAFF. The CDR3, as DNA: TGTGCCAGTAGTATGCGGAGGATAAACCCAGCTTTCTTT.